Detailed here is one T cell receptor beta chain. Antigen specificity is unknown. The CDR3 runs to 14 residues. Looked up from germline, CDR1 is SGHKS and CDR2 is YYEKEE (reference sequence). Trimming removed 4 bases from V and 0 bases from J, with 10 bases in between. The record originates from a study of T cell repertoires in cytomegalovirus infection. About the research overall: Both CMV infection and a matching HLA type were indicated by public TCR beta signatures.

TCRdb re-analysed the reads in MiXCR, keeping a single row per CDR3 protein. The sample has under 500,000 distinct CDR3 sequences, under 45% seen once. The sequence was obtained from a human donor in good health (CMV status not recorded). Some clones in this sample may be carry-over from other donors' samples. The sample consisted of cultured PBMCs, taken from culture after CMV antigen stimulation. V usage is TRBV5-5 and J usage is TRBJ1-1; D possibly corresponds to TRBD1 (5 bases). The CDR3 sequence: CASSLQAVNTEAFF. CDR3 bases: TGTGCCAGCAGCCTACAGGCGGTGAACACTGAAGCTTTCTTT.